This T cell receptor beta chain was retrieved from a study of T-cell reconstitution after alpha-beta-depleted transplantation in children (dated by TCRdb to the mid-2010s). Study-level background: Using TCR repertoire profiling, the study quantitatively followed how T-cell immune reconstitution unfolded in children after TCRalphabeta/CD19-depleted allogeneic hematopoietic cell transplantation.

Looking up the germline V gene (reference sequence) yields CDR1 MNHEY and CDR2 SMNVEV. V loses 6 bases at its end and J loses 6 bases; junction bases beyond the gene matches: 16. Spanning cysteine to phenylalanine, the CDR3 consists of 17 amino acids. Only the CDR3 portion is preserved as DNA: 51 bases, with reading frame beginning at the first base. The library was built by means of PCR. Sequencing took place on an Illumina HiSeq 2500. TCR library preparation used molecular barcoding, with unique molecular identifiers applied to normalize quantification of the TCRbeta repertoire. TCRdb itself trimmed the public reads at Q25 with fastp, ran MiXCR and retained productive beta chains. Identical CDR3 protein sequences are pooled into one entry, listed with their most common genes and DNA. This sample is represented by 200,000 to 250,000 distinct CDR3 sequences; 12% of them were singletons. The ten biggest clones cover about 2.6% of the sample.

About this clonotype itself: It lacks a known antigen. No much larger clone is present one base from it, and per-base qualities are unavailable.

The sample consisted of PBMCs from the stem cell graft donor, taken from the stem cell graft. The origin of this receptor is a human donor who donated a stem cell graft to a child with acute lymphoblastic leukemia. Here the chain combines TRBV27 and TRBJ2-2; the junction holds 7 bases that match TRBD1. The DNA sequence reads TGTGCCAGCAGCCAAACTGGGACAGTAGTTCGTTCCGGGGAGCTGTTTTTT. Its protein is CASSQTGTVVRSGELFF.